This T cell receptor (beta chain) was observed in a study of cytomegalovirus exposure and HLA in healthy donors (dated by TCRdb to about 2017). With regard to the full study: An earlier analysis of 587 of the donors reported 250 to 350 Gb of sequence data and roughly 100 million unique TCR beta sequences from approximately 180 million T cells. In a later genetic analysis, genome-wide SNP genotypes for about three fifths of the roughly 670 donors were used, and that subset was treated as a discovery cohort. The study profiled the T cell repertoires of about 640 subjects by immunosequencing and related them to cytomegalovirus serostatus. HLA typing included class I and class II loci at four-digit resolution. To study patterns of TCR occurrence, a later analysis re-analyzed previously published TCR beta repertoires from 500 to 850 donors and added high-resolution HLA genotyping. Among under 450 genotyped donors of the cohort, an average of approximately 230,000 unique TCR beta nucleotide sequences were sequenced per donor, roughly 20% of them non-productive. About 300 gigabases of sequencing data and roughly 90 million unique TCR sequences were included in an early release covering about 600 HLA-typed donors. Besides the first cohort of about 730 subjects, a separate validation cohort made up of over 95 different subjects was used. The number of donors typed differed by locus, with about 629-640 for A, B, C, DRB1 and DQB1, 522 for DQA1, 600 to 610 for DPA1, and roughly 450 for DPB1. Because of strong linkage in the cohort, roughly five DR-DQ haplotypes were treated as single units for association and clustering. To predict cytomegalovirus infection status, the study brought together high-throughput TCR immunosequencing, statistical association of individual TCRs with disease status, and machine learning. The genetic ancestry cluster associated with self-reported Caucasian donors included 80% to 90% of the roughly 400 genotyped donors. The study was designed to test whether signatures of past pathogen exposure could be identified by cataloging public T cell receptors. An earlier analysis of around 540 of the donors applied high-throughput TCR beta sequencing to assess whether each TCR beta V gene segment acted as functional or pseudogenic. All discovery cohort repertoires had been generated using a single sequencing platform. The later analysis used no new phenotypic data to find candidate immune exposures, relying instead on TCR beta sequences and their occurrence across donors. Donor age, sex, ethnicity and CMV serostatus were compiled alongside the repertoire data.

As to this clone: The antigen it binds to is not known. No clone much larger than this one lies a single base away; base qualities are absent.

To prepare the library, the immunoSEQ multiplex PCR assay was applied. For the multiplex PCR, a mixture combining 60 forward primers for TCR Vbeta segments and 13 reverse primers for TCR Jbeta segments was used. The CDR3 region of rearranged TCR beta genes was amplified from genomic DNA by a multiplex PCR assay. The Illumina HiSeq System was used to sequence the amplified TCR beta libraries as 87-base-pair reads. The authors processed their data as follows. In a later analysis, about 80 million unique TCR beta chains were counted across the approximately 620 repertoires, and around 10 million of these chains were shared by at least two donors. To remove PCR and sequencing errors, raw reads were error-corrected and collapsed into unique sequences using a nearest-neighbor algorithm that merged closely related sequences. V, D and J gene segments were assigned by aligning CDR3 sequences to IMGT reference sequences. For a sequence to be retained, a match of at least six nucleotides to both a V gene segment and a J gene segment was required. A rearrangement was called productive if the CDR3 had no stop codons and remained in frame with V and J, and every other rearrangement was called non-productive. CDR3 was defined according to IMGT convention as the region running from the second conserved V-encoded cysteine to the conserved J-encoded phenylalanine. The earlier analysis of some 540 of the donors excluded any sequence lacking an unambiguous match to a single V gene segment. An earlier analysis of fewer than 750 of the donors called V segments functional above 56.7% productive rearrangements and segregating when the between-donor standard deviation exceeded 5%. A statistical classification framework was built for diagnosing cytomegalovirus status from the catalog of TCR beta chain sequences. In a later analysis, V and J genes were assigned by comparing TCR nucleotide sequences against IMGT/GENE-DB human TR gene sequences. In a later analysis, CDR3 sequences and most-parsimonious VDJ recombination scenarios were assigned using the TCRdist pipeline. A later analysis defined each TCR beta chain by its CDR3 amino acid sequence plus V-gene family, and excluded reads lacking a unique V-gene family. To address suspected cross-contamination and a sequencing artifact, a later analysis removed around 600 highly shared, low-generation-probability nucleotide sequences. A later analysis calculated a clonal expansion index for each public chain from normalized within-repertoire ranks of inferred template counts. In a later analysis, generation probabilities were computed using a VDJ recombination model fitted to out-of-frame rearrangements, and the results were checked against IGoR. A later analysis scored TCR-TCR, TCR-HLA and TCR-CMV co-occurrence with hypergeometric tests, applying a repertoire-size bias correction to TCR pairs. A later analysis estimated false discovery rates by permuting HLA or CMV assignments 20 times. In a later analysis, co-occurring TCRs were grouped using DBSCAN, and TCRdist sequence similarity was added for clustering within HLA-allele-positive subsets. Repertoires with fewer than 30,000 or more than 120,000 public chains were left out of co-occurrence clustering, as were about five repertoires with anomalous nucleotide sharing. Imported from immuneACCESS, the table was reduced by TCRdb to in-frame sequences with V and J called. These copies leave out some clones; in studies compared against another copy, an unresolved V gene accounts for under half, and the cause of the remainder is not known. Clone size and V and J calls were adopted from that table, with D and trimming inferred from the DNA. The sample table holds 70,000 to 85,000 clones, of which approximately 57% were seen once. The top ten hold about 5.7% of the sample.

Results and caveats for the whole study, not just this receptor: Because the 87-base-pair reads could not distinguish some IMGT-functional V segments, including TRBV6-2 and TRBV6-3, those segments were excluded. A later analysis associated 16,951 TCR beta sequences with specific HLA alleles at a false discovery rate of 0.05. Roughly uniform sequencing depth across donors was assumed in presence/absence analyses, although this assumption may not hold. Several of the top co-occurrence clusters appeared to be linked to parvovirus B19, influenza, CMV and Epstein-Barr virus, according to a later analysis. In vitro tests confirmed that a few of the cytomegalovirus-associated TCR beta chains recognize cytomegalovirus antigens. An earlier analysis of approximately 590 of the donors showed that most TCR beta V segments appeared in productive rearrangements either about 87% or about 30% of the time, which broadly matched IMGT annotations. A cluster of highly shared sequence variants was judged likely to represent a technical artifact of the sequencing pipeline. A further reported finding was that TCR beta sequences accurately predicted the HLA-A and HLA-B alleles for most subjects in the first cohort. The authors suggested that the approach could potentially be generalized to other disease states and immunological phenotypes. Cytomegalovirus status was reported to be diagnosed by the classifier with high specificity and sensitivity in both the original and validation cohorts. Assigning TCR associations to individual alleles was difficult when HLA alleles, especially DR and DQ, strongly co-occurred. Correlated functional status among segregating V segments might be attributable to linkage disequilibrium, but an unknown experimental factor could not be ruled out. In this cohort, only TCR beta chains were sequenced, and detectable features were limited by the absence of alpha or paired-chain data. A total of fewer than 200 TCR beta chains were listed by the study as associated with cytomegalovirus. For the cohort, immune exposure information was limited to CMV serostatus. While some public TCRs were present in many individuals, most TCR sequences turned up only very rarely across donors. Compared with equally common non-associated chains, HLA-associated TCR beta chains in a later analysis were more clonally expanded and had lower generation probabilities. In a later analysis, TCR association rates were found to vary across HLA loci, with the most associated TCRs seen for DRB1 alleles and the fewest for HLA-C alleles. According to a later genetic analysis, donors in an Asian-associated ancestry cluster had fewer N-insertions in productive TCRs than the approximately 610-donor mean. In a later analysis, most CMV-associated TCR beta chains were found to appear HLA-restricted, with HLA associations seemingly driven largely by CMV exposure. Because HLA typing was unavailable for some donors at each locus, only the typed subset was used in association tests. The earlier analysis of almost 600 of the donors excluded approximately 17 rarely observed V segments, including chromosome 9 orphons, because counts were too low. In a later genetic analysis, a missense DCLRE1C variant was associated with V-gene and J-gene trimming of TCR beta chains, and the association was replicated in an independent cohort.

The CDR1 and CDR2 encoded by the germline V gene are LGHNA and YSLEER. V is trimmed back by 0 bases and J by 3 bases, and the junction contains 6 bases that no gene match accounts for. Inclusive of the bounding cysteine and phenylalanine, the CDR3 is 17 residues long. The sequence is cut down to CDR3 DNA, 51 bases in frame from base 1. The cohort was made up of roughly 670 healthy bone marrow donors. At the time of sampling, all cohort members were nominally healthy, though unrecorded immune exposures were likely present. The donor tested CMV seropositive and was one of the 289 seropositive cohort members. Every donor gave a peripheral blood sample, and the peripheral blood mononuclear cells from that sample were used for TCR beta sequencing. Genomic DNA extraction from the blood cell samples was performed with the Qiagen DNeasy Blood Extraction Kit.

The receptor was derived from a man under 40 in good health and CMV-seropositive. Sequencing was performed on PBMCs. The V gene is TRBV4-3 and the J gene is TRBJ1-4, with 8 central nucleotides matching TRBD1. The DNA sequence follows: TGCGCCAGCAGCCAAGAACAGGGGGTCGGAGCTAATGAAAAACTGTTTTTT. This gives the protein CASSQEQGVGANEKLFF.